The source of this T cell receptor (beta chain) is a study of blood T cell repertoires in COVID-19. Looking at the study overall: Collection of acute and convalescent COVID-19 samples took place in the United States, Italy and Spain. Sources were T cells, B-cell-depleted T cells, or PBMCs; the material itself was cDNA or gDNA.

The germline CDR1 and CDR2 sequences are WNHNN and SYGVQD (reference sequence). The CDR3 loop spans 14 amino acids. V was cut by 2 bases and J by 0 bases, with 5 bases left in between. Per the study methods: Nucleated cell number was recorded as an estimate derived from reference gene primer amplification. TCRdb's copy holds only in-frame clones and misses some; the assay was immunoSEQ multiplex PCR. V and J calls and clone size follow that table, whereas D and trimming were derived from the DNA. The sample consists of 70,000 or so clones, roughly 87% of them appearing once. The sample holds one count of this clone.

This clonotype was sampled from a young woman with acute or convalescent COVID-19. This chain joins TRBV10-1 and TRBJ1-3; D ambiguous. Sequences were obtained from peripheral blood. The CDR3 DNA follows: TGCGCCAGCAGTGAGGACAACTCTGGAAACACCATATATTTT. Its translation: CASSEDNSGNTIYF.